The TCR beta chain described here comes from a study of CD8 T cells in ankylosing spondylitis. General observations from the study: Within peripheral blood, clones linked to disease were CD8+ and relatively rare. There was a TCR beta motif, made of several highly homologous variants, that appeared characteristic of ankylosing spondylitis blood. Some motif variants were previously reported in reactive arthritis synovial fluid and blood.

With V trimmed by 4 bases and J by 5 bases, 5 bases remained unmatched. CDR3 length equals 14 residues. CDR1 is SGHTA, CDR2 FQGNSA, per germline. TCRdb passed the 5' RACE reads through MiXCR, listing each CDR3 protein once. Of about 92,000 distinct CDR3 sequences listed, around 10% are singletons. This clonotype was seen at least ten times. Its antigen is undetermined. Sample: blood, either unsorted or a sorted T cell fraction (not recorded which). This receptor was identified in a male donor with ankylosing spondylitis or in good health (not recorded which). The chain joins TRBV7-2 to TRBJ2-3; TRBD2 matches at 8 bases. The CDR3 nucleotides read TGTGCCAGCAGCTCGGGACTAGGTGGAGATACGCAGTATTTT. The encoded protein is CASSSGLGGDTQYF.